The 8 T cell receptor beta chains listed next were all sequenced from one sample in a study of blood T cell repertoires in COVID-19. TCRdb's table, derived via immunoSEQ multiplex PCR, lists solely in-frame clones and lacks some. The table lists tens of thousands of clones, over 65% of them singletons. The sequenced sample was peripheral blood. Receptors were obtained from a human donor in a cohort sampled during active COVID-19.

The chain employs TRBV7-2 and TRBJ2-2; D gene ambiguous. Trimming pared 5 bases from V and 2 bases from J, leaving 18 bases between. This CDR3 is built from 17 residues. CDR1 and CDR2 from the germline V gene are SGHTA and FQGNSA. The CDR3 DNA follows: TGTGCCAGCAGCCTAATGGTAGCAACCATTAACACCGGGGAGCTGTTTTTT. As protein: CASSLMVATINTGELFF.

Notes on this clone: Distinct nucleotide sequences in the sample also encode this CDR3. V and J are TRBV3-1 (or the pseudogene TRBV3-2) and TRBJ2-3; no reliable D call. The CDR3 totals 13 residues. Looked up from germline, CDR1 is LGHDT and CDR2 is YNNKEL (reference sequence). The V end lost 0 bases, the J end lost 4 bases, and 5 bases lay between the germline ends. CDR3 sequence (DNA): TGTGCCAGCAGCCAAGATCGTTCAGATACGCAGTATTTT. It codes for CASSQDRSDTQYF.

This clone has a single count. V and J are TRBV19 and TRBJ1-1, with D tentatively TRBD1 (6 bases). Trimming removed 3 bases from V and 0 bases from J, with 17 bases in between. Germline CDR1 reads LNHDA; CDR2 reads SQIVND (reference sequence). The CDR3 runs to 17 residues. CDR3 nucleotides: TGTGCCAGTAGTATGGGACACTTAGGTTCCATGAACACTGAAGCTTTCTTT. Translating gives CASSMGHLGSMNTEAFF.

The chain employs TRBV4-3 and TRBJ1-1; 7 nucleotides agree with TRBD1. This CDR3 comprises 13 residues. Germline CDR1 LGHNA, CDR2 YSLEER. J lost 4 bases, V lost 3 bases, and 2 bases had no gene match. The CDR3 is CASSQGQLTEAFF. The CDR3 DNA follows: TGCGCCAGCAGCCAGGGACAGCTCACTGAAGCTTTCTTT.

In this sample, this clone turned up a few times. V is TRBV6-1 and J is TRBJ1-2, with a tentative D call TRBD1 (5 bases). CDR3 length equals 13 residues. Germline V gene data show CDR1 as MNHNS and CDR2 as SASEGT. Deletions cut 1 base from V and 8 bases from J, with 11 bases between. The CDR3 bases are TGTGCCAGCAGTGAAGTCAGGGTAGAGGGCTACACCTTC. It codes for CASSEVRVEGYTF.

This chain connects TRBV28 to TRBJ2-7; 8 bases line up with TRBD1. CDR1 MDHEN and CDR2 SYDVKM come from the germline V gene. The CDR3 is 13 amino acids. V gave up 6 bases and J gave up 4 bases; unmatched junction bases: 5. CDR3 loop: CASSRTGPYEQYF. DNA for the CDR3: TGTGCCAGCAGCCGGACAGGGCCATACGAGCAGTACTTC.

The count of this clone is one. J is TRBJ2-1 and V is TRBV5-1; TRBD2 matches 9 bases. The CDR3 runs to 16 residues. Unmatched junction bases numbered 10, after V lost 4 bases and J lost 5 bases. Germline V gives CDR1 SGHRS, CDR2 YFSETQ. The CDR3 nucleotides read TGCGCCAGCAGCAAAATACCGACTAGCGGCAACAATGAGCAGTTCTTC. This codes for CASSKIPTSGNNEQFF.

V usage is TRBV13 and J usage is TRBJ1-6; TRBD1 aligns across 7 bases. CDR1 PRHDT and CDR2 FYEKMQ come from the germline V gene (reference sequence). V shed 1 base, J shed 7 bases, and the junction held 4 bases outside the gene matches. This CDR3 has 15 residues. The CDR3 spells CASSLDYRGNSPLHF. CDR3 nucleotide sequence: TGTGCCAGCAGCTTAGATTACAGGGGCAATTCACCCCTCCACTTT.